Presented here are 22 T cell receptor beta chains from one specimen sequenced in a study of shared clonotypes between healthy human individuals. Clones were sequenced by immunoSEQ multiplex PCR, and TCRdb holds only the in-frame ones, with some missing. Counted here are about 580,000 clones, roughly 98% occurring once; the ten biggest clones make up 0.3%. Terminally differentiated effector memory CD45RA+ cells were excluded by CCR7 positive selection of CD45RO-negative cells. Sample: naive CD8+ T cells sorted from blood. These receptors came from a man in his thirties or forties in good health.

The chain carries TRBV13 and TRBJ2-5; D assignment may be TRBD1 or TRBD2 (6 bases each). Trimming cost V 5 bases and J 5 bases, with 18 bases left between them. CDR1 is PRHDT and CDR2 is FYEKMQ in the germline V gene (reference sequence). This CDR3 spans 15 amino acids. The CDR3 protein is CASSPGEGGVETQYF. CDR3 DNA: TGTGCCAGCAGCCCCGGAGAGGGGGGAGTTGAGACCCAGTACTTC.

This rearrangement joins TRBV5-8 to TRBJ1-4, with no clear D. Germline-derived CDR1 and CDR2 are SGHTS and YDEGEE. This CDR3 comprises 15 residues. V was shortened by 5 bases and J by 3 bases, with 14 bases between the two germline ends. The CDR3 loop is CASRPTPEANEKLFF. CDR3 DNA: TGTGCCAGCAGGCCGACCCCAGAGGCTAATGAAAAACTGTTTTTT. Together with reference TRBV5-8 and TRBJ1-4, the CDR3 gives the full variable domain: EAGVTQSPTHLIKTRGQQATLRCSPISGHTSVYWYQQALGLGLQFLLWYDEGEERNRGNFPPRFSGRQFPNYSSELNVNALELEDSALYLCASRPTPEANEKLFFGSGTQLSVL.

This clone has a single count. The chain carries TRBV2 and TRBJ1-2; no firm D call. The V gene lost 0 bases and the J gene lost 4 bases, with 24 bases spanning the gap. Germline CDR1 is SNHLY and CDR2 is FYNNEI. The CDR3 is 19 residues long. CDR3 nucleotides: TGTGCCAGCAGTGAAGCGGGTCCTTTCCCCTCTTTCGTTGGCTATGGCTACACCTTC. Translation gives CASSEAGPFPSFVGYGYTF.

CDR3 sequence reads: CASLLGGGQAFF. In DNA, the CDR3 is TGTGCCAGCCTACTGGGGGGCGGACAAGCTTTCTTT. The chain employs TRBV11-2 and TRBJ1-1, with a tentative D call TRBD1 (6 bases). Germline CDR1 reads SGHAT; CDR2 reads FQNNGV. Trimming took off 8 bases at V and 9 bases at J, with 16 bases between the two ends. The CDR3 loop spans 12 amino acids.

CDR3 region: CASSTRDRADRGRLYEQYF. In nucleotides, the CDR3 is TGTGCCAGCAGCACCCGGGACAGGGCCGATCGGGGGCGGCTCTACGAGCAGTACTTC. The V call is TRBV11-2, the J call TRBJ2-7, with TRBD1 matching over 9 bases. This CDR3 has 19 amino acids. Per germline, CDR1 SGHAT and CDR2 FQNNGV. Trimming cost V 5 bases and J 3 bases; bases outside gene matches: 20.

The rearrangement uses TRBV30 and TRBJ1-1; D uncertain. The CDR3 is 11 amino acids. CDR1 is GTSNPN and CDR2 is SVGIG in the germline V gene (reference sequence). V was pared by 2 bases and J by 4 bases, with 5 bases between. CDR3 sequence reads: CAWSKSTEAFF. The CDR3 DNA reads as TGTGCCTGGAGTAAGAGCACTGAAGCTTTCTTT.

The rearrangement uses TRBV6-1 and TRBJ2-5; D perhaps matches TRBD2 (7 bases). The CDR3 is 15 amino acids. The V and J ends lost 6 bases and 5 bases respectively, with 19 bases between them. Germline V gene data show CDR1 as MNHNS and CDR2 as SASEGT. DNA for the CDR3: TGTGCCAGCAGACCGGTCCGGGGGGCGAGGGAGACCCAGTACTTC. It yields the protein CASRPVRGARETQYF.

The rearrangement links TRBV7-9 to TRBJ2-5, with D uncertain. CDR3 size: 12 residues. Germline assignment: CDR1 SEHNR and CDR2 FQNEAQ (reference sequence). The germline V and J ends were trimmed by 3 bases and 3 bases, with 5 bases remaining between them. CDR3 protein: CASSFGEETQYF. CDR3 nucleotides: TGTGCCAGCAGCTTTGGGGAAGAGACCCAGTACTTC.

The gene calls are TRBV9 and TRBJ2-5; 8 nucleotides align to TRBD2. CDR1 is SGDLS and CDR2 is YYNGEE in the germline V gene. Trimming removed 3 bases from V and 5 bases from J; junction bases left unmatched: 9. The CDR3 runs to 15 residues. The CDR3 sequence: CASSEGLVSAETQYF. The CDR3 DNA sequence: TGTGCCAGCAGCGAGGGACTAGTGAGTGCCGAGACCCAGTACTTC.

CDR3 nucleotides: TGTGCCAGCAGCTTAGGGCAACCTATGGGCCGCGACAGAGGCTACACCTTC. Translating it yields CASSLGQPMGRDRGYTF. V usage is TRBV7-9 and J usage is TRBJ1-2, with D possibly being TRBD1 (5 bases). The CDR3 is 17 amino acids. V was pared by 1 base and J by 8 bases, with 23 bases between. Germline CDR1 and CDR2: SEHNR and FQNEAQ (reference sequence). The full variable domain, completed using reference TRBV7-9 and TRBJ1-2, is DTGVSQNPRHKITKRGQNVTFRCDPISEHNRLYWYRQTLGQGPEFLTYFQNEAQLEKSRLLSDRFSAERPKGSFSTLEIQRTEQGDSAMYLCASSLGQPMGRDRGYTFGSGTRLTVV.

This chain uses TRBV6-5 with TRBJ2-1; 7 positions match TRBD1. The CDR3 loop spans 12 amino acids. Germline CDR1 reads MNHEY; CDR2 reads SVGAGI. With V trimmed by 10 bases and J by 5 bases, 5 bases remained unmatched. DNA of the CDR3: TGTGCCACCACGACAGGGCACAATGAGCAGTTCTTC. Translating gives CATTTGHNEQFF.

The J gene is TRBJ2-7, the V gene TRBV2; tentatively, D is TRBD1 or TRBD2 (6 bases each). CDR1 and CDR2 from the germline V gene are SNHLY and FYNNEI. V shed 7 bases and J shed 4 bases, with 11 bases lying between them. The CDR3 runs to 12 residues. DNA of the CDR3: TGTGCCAGCAAGGGGGAGGTTTACGAGCAGTACTTC. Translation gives CASKGEVYEQYF.

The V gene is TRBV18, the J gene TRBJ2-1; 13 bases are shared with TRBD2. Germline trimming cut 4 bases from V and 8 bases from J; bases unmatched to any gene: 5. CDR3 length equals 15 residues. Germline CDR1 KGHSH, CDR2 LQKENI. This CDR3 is CASSLAGLAGYEQFF. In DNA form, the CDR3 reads TGTGCCAGCTCACTGGCGGGACTAGCGGGGTATGAGCAGTTCTTC. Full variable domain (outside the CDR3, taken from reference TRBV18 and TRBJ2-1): NAGVMQNPRHLVRRRGQEARLRCSPMKGHSHVYWYRQLPEEGLKFMVYLQKENIIDESGMPKERFSAEFPKEGPSILRIQQVVRGDSAAYFCASSLAGLAGYEQFFGPGTRLTVL.

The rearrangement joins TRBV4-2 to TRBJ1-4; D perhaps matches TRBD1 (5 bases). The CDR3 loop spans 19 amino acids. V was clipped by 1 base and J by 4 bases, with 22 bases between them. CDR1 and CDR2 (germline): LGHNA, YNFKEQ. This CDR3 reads CASSQVSGLGEAVNEKLFF. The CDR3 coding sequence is TGTGCCAGCAGCCAAGTCAGCGGTCTAGGGGAGGCGGTTAATGAAAAACTGTTTTTT.

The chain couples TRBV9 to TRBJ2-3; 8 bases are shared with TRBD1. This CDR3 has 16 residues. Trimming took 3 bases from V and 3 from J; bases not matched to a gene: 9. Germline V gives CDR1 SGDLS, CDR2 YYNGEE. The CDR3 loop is CASSANRDRRTDTQYF. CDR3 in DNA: TGTGCCAGCAGCGCGAACCGGGACAGGAGAACAGATACGCAGTATTTT.

The CDR3 DNA reads TGCGCCAGCAGCCACCAGACCTCCTACGAGCAGTACTTC. Translation gives CASSHQTSYEQYF. The chain combines TRBV4-1 with TRBJ2-7, with D unclear. CDR1 is MGHRA and CDR2 is YSYEKL in the germline V gene. Trimming took 3 bases from V and 0 from J, leaving 6 bases between them. The length of the CDR3 is 13 residues.

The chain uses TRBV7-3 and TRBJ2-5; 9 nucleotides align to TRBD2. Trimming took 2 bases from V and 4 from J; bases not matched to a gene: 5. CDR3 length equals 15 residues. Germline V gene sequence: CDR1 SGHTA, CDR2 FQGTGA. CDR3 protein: CASSLAGGPGETQYF. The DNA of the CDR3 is TGTGCCAGCAGCTTAGCGGGAGGGCCGGGAGAGACCCAGTACTTC.

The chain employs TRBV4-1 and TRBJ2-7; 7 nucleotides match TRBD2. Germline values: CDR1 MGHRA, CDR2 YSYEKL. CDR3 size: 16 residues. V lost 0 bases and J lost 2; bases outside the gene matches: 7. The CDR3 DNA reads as TGCGCCAGCAGCCAAGATCCGGGACTATCTCCCTACGAGCAGTACTTC. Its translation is CASSQDPGLSPYEQYF.

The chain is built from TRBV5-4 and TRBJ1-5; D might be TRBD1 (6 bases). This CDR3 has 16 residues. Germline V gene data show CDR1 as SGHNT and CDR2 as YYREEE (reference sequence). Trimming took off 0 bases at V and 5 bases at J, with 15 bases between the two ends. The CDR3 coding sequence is TGTGCCAGCAGCTTGGGAGGGGGAGGTCTCGATCAGCCCCAGCATTTT. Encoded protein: CASSLGGGGLDQPQHF.

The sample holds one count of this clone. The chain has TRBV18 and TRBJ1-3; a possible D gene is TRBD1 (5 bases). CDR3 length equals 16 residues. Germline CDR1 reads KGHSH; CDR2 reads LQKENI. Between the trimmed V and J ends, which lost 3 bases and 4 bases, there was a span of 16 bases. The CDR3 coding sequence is TGTGCCAGCTCACCCCCCAGGGATATTAGCGGAAACACCATATATTTT. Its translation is CASSPPRDISGNTIYF.

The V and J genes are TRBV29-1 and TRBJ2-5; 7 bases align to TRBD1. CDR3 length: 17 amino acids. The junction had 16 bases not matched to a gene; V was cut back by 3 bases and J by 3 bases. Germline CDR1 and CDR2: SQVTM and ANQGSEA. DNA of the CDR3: TGCAGCGTTGACGGAACGGGACAGAACCAAATCGAAGAGACCCAGTACTTC. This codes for CSVDGTGQNQIEETQYF.

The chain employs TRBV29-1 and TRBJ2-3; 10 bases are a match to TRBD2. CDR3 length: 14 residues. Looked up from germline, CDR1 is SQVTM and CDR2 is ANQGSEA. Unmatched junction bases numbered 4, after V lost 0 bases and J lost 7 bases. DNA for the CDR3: TGCAGCGTTGAAGAAGGACTAGCGGTAAATACGCAGTATTTT. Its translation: CSVEEGLAVNTQYF.